The sequence of this T cell receptor (beta chain) was determined in a study of long-term antiretroviral therapy in people with HIV. This clone is a singleton in its sample. This CDR3 has 13 residues. From germline, CDR1 is WNHNN and CDR2 SYGVQD (reference sequence). V shed 2 bases and J shed 3 bases, with 4 bases lying between them. The libraries were made with immunoSEQ v3.0 at survey level. Clones were sequenced by immunoSEQ multiplex PCR, and TCRdb holds only the in-frame ones, with some missing. Of approximately 26,000 clones in the sample, roughly 84% were seen once. The clonotype was recovered from a man aged 18 to 30 with HIV. This specimen consisted of unsorted PBMCs, obtained 0.4 years after starting antiretroviral therapy. The gene calls are TRBV10-1 and TRBJ2-2; D ambiguous. As DNA, the CDR3 is TGCGCCAGCAGTGAGACCCACACCGGGGAGCTGTTTTTT. Translated, it gives CASSETHTGELFF.